This T cell receptor (beta chain) was sequenced during a study of cytomegalovirus exposure and HLA in healthy donors. This clone is a singleton in its sample. The V gene end was trimmed by 1 base and the J gene end by 2 bases; junction bases not matched to a gene: 0. The germline V gene encodes CDR1 LNHDA and CDR2 SQIVND (reference sequence). The CDR3 spans 16 residues. PCR employed 60 Vbeta and 13 Jbeta primers. Assay: immunoSEQ multiplex PCR; the TCRdb copy retains only in-frame clones and omits some. The top ten hold under 2% of the sample, which has 150,000 to 200,000 clones, around 80% seen once.

Sample: PBMCs. V and J are TRBV19 and TRBJ2-5, with 14 bases identical to TRBD2. This clonotype originated in a woman aged 18-30 years in good health and CMV-seronegative. The CDR3 nucleotides read TGTGCCAGTAGTATAGGACTAGCGGGGGGGCAAGAGACCCAGTACTTC. This sequence encodes CASSIGLAGGQETQYF.